Below are 2 T cell receptor beta chains sequenced from a single sample in a study of cytomegalovirus exposure and HLA in healthy donors. Profiled with immunoSEQ multiplex PCR; TCRdb holds only in-frame clones, not every one. The table records more than 150,000 clones, 84% of them present only once. Sequenced input: PBMCs. All receptors come from a man aged 18-30 years in good health and CMV-seropositive.

The CDR3 DNA is TGTGCCAGCAGGCCCCGCGGAGAGCAGTTCTTC. As protein: CASRPRGEQFF. The chain couples TRBV2 to TRBJ2-1; D unclear. The V end was cut by 6 bases, the J end by 10 bases, with 10 bases between. Germline values: CDR1 SNHLY, CDR2 FYNNEI. The CDR3 is made up of 11 amino acids. The whole variable domain, remainder taken from reference TRBV2 and TRBJ2-1, is EPEVTQTPSHQVTQMGQEVILRCVPISNHLYFYWYRQILGQKVEFLVSFYNNEISEKSEIFDDQFSVERPDGSNFTLKIRSTKLEDSAMYFCASRPRGEQFFGPGTRLTVL.

The chain is built from TRBV2 and TRBJ2-3; TRBD1 aligns across 9 bases. With 10 bases clipped from V and 2 bases from J, the junction kept 7 bases outside the gene matches. This CDR3 comprises 14 residues. The germline V gene has CDR1 SNHLY and CDR2 FYNNEI. The CDR3 loop reads CATQRQGDTDTQYF. The CDR3, as DNA: TGTGCCACCCAGAGACAGGGGGACACAGATACGCAGTATTTT.